These T cell receptor beta chains were read from a single sample in a study of blood T cells in healthy people across ages. TCRdb used MiXCR to reprocess the 5' RACE reads, holding one entry per CDR3 protein. The sample has roughly 1,700,000 distinct CDR3 sequences, under 30% seen once. Specimen: blood. The receptors were gathered from a woman aged 30 to 39 in good health. CDR3s include the opening cysteine and the closing phenylalanine or tryptophan. The order of the fields is V gene, J gene, D gene, clone size, CDR3 DNA, CDR3 protein. D genes are given only for firm matches. Clone sizes are given selectively: once, few, many, or a class where the clone is expanded.

v_call: TRBV13
j_call: TRBJ2-1
d_call: TRBD1
clone_size: .
cdr3_nt: TGTGCCTGCAGCTTAGGGGGCGCGTACAATGAGCAGTTCTTC
cdr3_aa: CACSLGGAYNEQFF

v_call: TRBV7-6
j_call: TRBJ2-7
d_call: TRBD2
clone_size: many
cdr3_nt: TGTGCCAGCAGCTTCGGCGGGAGCGGCGCCTACGAGCAGTACTTC
cdr3_aa: CASSFGGSGAYEQYF

v_call: TRBV9
j_call: TRBJ1-4
d_call: TRBD1
clone_size: few
cdr3_nt: TGTGCCAGCAGCGCCTCCGGGACAGGGAATGCTAATGAAAAACTGTTTTTT
cdr3_aa: CASSASGTGNANEKLFF

v_call: TRBV20-1
j_call: TRBJ2-3
d_call: TRBD2
clone_size: few
cdr3_nt: TGCAGTGCTAGTGCAGCGGGAGTCGATACGCAGTATTTT
cdr3_aa: CSASAAGVDTQYF

v_call: TRBV12-3/TRBV12-4
j_call: TRBJ2-4
d_call: .
clone_size: many
cdr3_nt: TGTGCCAGCCCCAAATTCGACGATGCGGCCAAAAACATTCAGTACTTC
cdr3_aa: CASPKFDDAAKNIQYF

v_call: TRBV7-9
j_call: TRBJ2-3
d_call: .
clone_size: .
cdr3_nt: TGTGCCATCCGGACAAATACGCAGTATTTT
cdr3_aa: CAIRTNTQYF

v_call: TRBV4-1
j_call: TRBJ2-7
d_call: TRBD1
clone_size: .
cdr3_nt: TGCGCCAGCAGCCAACAGACAGGGGCATACGAGCAGTACTTC
cdr3_aa: CASSQQTGAYEQYF

v_call: TRBV7-9
j_call: TRBJ2-1
d_call: TRBD1
clone_size: few
cdr3_nt: TGTGCCAGCAGCTTATTACAGGGGAACAATGAGCAGTTCTTC
cdr3_aa: CASSLLQGNNEQFF

v_call: TRBV5-1
j_call: TRBJ1-5
d_call: .
clone_size: few
cdr3_nt: TGCGCCAGCAGCTTTACAGGGATAGGGCAGCCCCAGCATTTT
cdr3_aa: CASSFTGIGQPQHF

v_call: TRBV7-3
j_call: TRBJ2-2
d_call: .
clone_size: few
cdr3_nt: TGTGCCAGCAGTGCACAGGGGAACACCGGGGAGCTGTTTTTT
cdr3_aa: CASSAQGNTGELFF

v_call: TRBV9
j_call: TRBJ1-2
d_call: .
clone_size: .
cdr3_nt: TGTGCCAGCAGCGTAGTCAGTAACTATGGCTACACCTTC
cdr3_aa: CASSVVSNYGYTF

v_call: TRBV7-2
j_call: TRBJ2-3
d_call: TRBD2
clone_size: .
cdr3_nt: TGTGCCAGCAGTTACAGACTAGCGGGGGGAGATACGCAGTATTTT
cdr3_aa: CASSYRLAGGDTQYF

v_call: TRBV24-1
j_call: TRBJ2-5
d_call: TRBD2
clone_size: few
cdr3_nt: TGTGCCACCAGTGATCCGGGACTAGCGGGCGGGGAGACCCAGTACTTC
cdr3_aa: CATSDPGLAGGETQYF

v_call: TRBV12-3/TRBV12-4
j_call: TRBJ2-7
d_call: .
clone_size: .
cdr3_nt: TGTGCCAGCAGTTTCGTGTCAGGGAGGCAGGGCGAGCAGTACTTC
cdr3_aa: CASSFVSGRQGEQYF

v_call: TRBV27
j_call: TRBJ1-6
d_call: .
clone_size: .
cdr3_nt: TGTGCCAGCAGTTCGGCAGATAATTCACCCCTCCACTTT
cdr3_aa: CASSSADNSPLHF

v_call: TRBV5-1
j_call: TRBJ2-5
d_call: TRBD1
clone_size: many
cdr3_nt: TGCGCCAGCAGCCTGACGGACAGGGTTGGAGAGCAGTACTTC
cdr3_aa: CASSLTDRVGEQYF

v_call: TRBV27
j_call: TRBJ1-1
d_call: .
clone_size: few
cdr3_nt: TGTGCCAGCAGGGACAGAGTTCCGACTGAAGCTTTCTTT
cdr3_aa: CASRDRVPTEAFF

v_call: TRBV12-3/TRBV12-4
j_call: TRBJ2-3
d_call: TRBD2
clone_size: once
cdr3_nt: TGTGCCAGCCAAATGAGCGGGAGGGCAGATACGCAGTATTTT
cdr3_aa: CASQMSGRADTQYF

v_call: TRBV4-1
j_call: TRBJ2-4
d_call: .
clone_size: .
cdr3_nt: TGCGCCAGCAGCCGAACTAGGACCCTGGGGAACATTCAGTACTTC
cdr3_aa: CASSRTRTLGNIQYF

v_call: TRBV6-2/TRBV6-3
j_call: TRBJ2-7
d_call: .
clone_size: .
cdr3_nt: TGTGCCAGCAGTTACGGGCCCCCCCGGGAGCTCGATCACGAGCAGTACTTC
cdr3_aa: CASSYGPPRELDHEQYF

v_call: TRBV20-1
j_call: TRBJ2-3
d_call: .
clone_size: many
cdr3_nt: TGCAGTGCTAGTGGTGGGGACACAGATACGCAGTATTTT
cdr3_aa: CSASGGDTDTQYF

v_call: TRBV6-5
j_call: TRBJ1-1
d_call: TRBD1
clone_size: .
cdr3_nt: TGTGCCAGCAGCAAAGACAGGGCCGGTGTCACTGAAGCTTTCTTT
cdr3_aa: CASSKDRAGVTEAFF

v_call: TRBV4-3
j_call: TRBJ1-2
d_call: TRBD1
clone_size: many
cdr3_nt: TGCGCCAGCAGCCAAGTCGTGGGACAGGGGGCCGGGGGCTACACCTTC
cdr3_aa: CASSQVVGQGAGGYTF

v_call: TRBV12-3/TRBV12-4
j_call: TRBJ1-2
d_call: .
clone_size: .
cdr3_nt: TGTGCAACCACCGGGGTCGGCTATGGCTACACCTTC
cdr3_aa: CATTGVGYGYTF

v_call: TRBV24-1
j_call: TRBJ2-4
d_call: TRBD2
clone_size: .
cdr3_nt: TGTGCCACCGCTCGGACTAGCGGGAGTTCTGGTTGGAACATTCAGTACTTC
cdr3_aa: CATARTSGSSGWNIQYF

v_call: TRBV20-1
j_call: TRBJ2-7
d_call: TRBD2
clone_size: .
cdr3_nt: TGCAGTGCTAGATTCCAGCGGGGGTCCTACGAGCAGTACTTC
cdr3_aa: CSARFQRGSYEQYF

v_call: TRBV28
j_call: TRBJ1-2
d_call: .
clone_size: few
cdr3_nt: TGTGCCAGCACCTCAAACGGCGGGGGCTACACCTTC
cdr3_aa: CASTSNGGGYTF